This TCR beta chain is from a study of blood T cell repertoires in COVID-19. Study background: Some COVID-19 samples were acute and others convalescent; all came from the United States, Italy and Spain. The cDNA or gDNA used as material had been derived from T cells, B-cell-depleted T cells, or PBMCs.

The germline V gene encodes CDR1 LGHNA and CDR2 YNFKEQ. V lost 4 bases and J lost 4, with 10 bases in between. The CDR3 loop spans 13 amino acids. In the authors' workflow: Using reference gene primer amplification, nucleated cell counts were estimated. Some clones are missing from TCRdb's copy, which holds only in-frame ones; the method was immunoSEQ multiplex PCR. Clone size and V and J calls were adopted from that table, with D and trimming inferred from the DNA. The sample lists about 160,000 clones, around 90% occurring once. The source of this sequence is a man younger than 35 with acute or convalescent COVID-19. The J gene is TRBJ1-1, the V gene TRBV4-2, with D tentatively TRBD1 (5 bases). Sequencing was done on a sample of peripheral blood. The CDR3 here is CASSLGGGTEAFF. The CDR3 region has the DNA TGTGCCAGCAGCCTTGGGGGAGGCACTGAAGCTTTCTTT.